This TCR beta chain was identified during a study of blood T cell repertoires in COVID-19. Study details: Samples of COVID-19 (acute and convalescent) were obtained from the United States, Italy and Spain. PBMCs, B-cell-depleted T cells, or T cells were the source of the cDNA or gDNA that made up the material.

Some clones are missing from TCRdb's copy, which holds only in-frame ones; the method was immunoSEQ multiplex PCR. The sample has about 140,000 clones; approximately 84% are singletons. The clonotype comes from a woman in her sixties or seventies with acute or convalescent COVID-19. The sample was peripheral blood.

As DNA, the CDR3 is TGTGCCAGCAGCCCGGGGGGTTGGGGGGAGCAGTACTTC. Translating gives CASSPGGWGEQYF. The chain has TRBV11-3 and TRBJ2-7, with 7 nucleotides matching TRBD2. CDR3 length: 13 amino acids. CDR1 is SGHNT, CDR2 YENEEA, per germline. After removal of 5 bases from V and 7 bases from J, the junction contained 8 bases not matched to a gene.